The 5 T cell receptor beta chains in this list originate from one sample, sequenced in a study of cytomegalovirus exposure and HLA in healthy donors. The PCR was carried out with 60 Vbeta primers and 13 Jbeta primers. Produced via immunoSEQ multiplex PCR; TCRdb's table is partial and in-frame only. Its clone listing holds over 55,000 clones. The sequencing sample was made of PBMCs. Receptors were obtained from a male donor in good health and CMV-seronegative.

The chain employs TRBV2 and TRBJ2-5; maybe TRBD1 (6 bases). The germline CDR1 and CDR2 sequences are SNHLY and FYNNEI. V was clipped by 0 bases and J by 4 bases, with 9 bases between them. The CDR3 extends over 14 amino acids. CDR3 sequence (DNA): TGTGCCAGCAGTGAAGCGACAGGAGGAGAGACCCAGTACTTC. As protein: CASSEATGGETQYF.

The CDR3: CASSLSDSWYQETQYF. The CDR3, as DNA: TGTGCCAGCAGCTTGAGTGACTCCTGGTACCAAGAGACCCAGTACTTC. The rearrangement joins TRBV5-6 to TRBJ2-5; D uncertain. Germline V gene data show CDR1 as SGHDT and CDR2 as YYEEEE. The CDR3 is 16 residues long. V was trimmed by 1 base and J by 0 bases, leaving 13 bases between them.

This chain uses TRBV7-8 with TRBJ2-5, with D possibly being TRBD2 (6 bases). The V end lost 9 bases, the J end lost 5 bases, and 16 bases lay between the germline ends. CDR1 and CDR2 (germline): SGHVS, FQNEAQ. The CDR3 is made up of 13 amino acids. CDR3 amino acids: CASRPEGSETQYF. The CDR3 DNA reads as TGTGCCAGTCGACCGGAGGGATCGGAGACCCAGTACTTC.

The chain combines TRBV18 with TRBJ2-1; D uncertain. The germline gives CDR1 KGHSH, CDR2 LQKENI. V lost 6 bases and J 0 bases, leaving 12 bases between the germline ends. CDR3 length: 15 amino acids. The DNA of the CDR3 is TGTGCCAGCTCCCCAGACACGAGCTCCTACAATGAGCAGTTCTTC. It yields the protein CASSPDTSSYNEQFF. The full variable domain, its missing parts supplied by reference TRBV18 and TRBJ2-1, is NAGVMQNPRHLVRRRGQEARLRCSPMKGHSHVYWYRQLPEEGLKFMVYLQKENIIDESGMPKERFSAEFPKEGPSILRIQQVVRGDSAAYFCASSPDTSSYNEQFFGPGTRLTVL.

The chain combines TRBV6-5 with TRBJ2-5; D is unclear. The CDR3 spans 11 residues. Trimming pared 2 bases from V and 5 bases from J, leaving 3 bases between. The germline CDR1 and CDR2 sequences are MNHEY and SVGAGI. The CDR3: CASSYRETQYF. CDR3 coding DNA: TGTGCCAGCAGTTACCGGGAGACCCAGTACTTC.